The clone carrying this T cell receptor (beta chain) has just one count. These data originate in a study of immune characterization of retroperitoneal liposarcoma. V was cut by 4 bases and J by 9 bases, with 13 bases left in between. Germline V gene lookup returns CDR1 SGHAT and CDR2 FQDESV (reference sequence). CDR3 size: 13 residues. MiXCR was run by TCRdb on the PCR reads, yielding one entry per CDR3 protein. The table has some 9,900 distinct CDR3 sequences, about 29% seen once. The rearrangement joins TRBV11-1 to TRBJ2-1; D gene uncertain. The sequenced sample was tumor tissue. This TCR was recovered from a male donor with retroperitoneal liposarcoma. The DNA of the CDR3 is TGTGCCAGCAGCTCGGTATCACCGGGTGAGCAGTTCTTC. As protein: CASSSVSPGEQFF.